This record concerns one T cell receptor (beta chain) sequence. Looked up from germline, CDR1 is MNHEY and CDR2 is SMNVEV (reference sequence). The CDR3 has 13 amino acids. Between the trimmed V and J ends, which lost 3 bases and 1 base, there was a span of 3 bases. These data originate in a study of T cell changes during pregnancy in multiple sclerosis. The assay was immunoSEQ multiplex PCR, and TCRdb's table has in-frame clones only and misses some. Of about 41,000 clones listed, nearly 90% are singletons. The sequenced sample was CD4+ T cells from peripheral blood mononuclear cells, obtained in the first trimester of pregnancy. The clonotype was recovered from a female donor with multiple sclerosis, enrolled in a pregnancy study. The chain carries TRBV27 and TRBJ2-2; D is unresolved. CDR3 amino acids: CASSFRNTGELFF. The DNA of the CDR3 is TGTGCCAGCAGTTTTCGGAACACCGGGGAGCTGTTTTTT.